These 19 T cell receptor beta chains were sequenced from one sample in a study of graft-versus-host responses after intestinal transplantation. The antigens these receptors bind are not known. TCRdb's copy holds only in-frame clones and misses some; the assay was immunoSEQ multiplex PCR. Counted here are roughly 100,000 clones, over 85% occurring once; the ten biggest clones make up 1% to 1.5%. Sequencing used unstimulated CD8+ T cells sorted from spleen or lymph node cells, obtained before intestinal transplant. Source of these receptors: a human donor who received an intestinal transplant.

The chain recombines TRBV6-5 with TRBJ1-5; no firm D call. Germline CDR1 MNHEY, CDR2 SVGAGI. The CDR3 totals 16 residues. Trimming shortened V by 3 bases and J by 4 bases, and 16 bases separated the two germline ends. The CDR3 nucleotides read TGTGCCAGCAGTTATAAAGGTCCGGGCGGAAATCAGCCCCAGCATTTT. Its translation is CASSYKGPGGNQPQHF.

The gene calls are TRBV4-1 and TRBJ2-2; D call uncertain. The CDR3 is 16 residues long. Per germline, CDR1 MGHRA and CDR2 YSYEKL. V was shortened by 5 bases and J by 2 bases, with 15 bases between the two germline ends. The CDR3 here is CASSSIATPNTGELFF. CDR3 sequence (DNA): TGCGCCAGCAGCTCCATCGCAACCCCAAACACCGGGGAGCTGTTTTTT.

The chain is built from TRBV29-1 and TRBJ1-1; D possibly corresponds to TRBD1 (5 bases). The germline V gene encodes CDR1 SQVTM and CDR2 ANQGSEA. The V and J ends lost 7 bases and 1 base respectively, with 7 bases between them. The length of the CDR3 is 11 residues. The DNA of the CDR3 is TGCAGCGGGGGGGAGAACACTGAAGCTTTCTTT. Translation: CSGGENTEAFF.

The chain recombines TRBV11-2 with TRBJ2-1; no definite D call. CDR3 length equals 16 residues. Trimming removed 2 bases at V and 6 bases at J, with 17 bases between. CDR1 SGHAT and CDR2 FQNNGV come from the germline V gene. CDR3 in DNA: TGTGCCAGCAGCTTAAGCGCACCGGGTTCTGTCAATGAGCAGTTCTTC. This encodes CASSLSAPGSVNEQFF.

This chain connects TRBV6-4 to TRBJ1-1; TRBD1 might be the D (6 bases). This CDR3 contains 14 residues. Trimming shortened V by 4 bases and J by 4 bases, and 13 bases separated the two germline ends. CDR1 is MRHNA and CDR2 is SNTAGT in the germline V gene. The CDR3 protein is CASSATGMGTEAFF. DNA of the CDR3: TGTGCCAGCAGTGCCACAGGGATGGGCACTGAAGCTTTCTTT.

The J gene is TRBJ1-5, the V gene TRBV6-1; a weak D match, TRBD1 (6 bases). V shed 5 bases and J shed 7 bases, with 15 bases lying between them. Germline assignment: CDR1 MNHNS and CDR2 SASEGT. CDR3 length: 14 residues. DNA of the CDR3: TGTGCCAGCAGTACGGGACAATTTTTCCAGCCCCAGCATTTT. This gives the protein CASSTGQFFQPQHF.

The chain combines TRBV7-6 with TRBJ1-4; TRBD1 might be the D (6 bases). Germline values: CDR1 SGHVS, CDR2 FNYEAQ. This CDR3 region has 17 residues. Trimming pared 1 base from V and 7 bases from J, leaving 19 bases between. The CDR3 DNA sequence: TGTGCCAGCAGCTTAGTACTCTCGGGACACCGTTCTGAAAAACTGTTTTTT. This gives the protein CASSLVLSGHRSEKLFF.

J is TRBJ1-2 and V is TRBV6-5; D gene uncertain. This CDR3 has 14 residues. V was cut by 5 bases and J by 2 bases, with 12 bases left in between. Germline CDR1 MNHEY, CDR2 SVGAGI. In DNA form, the CDR3 reads TGTGCCAGCAGTGAATGGGTGGGGAACTATGGCTACACCTTC. Protein: CASSEWVGNYGYTF.

This clone showed up just a few times. The chain links TRBV11-2 to TRBJ2-4; D may be TRBD2 (5 bases). V lost 2 bases and J 3 bases, leaving 11 bases between the germline ends. Germline V gives CDR1 SGHAT, CDR2 FQNNGV. This CDR3 spans 15 amino acids. CDR3 in DNA: TGTGCCAGCAGCTTATGGACCGACTACAAAAACATTCAGTACTTC. It yields the protein CASSLWTDYKNIQYF.

This chain uses TRBV10-3 with TRBJ2-3, with TRBD2 matching over 10 bases. Per the germline V gene, CDR1 is ENHRY and CDR2 is SYGVKD. The ends lost 3 bases at V and 2 bases at J; junction bases unmatched: 2. The CDR3 is made up of 15 amino acids. The CDR3 reads CAISETSGDTDTQYF. In DNA form, the CDR3 reads TGTGCCATCAGTGAAACTAGCGGGGACACAGATACGCAGTATTTT.

The chain links TRBV27 to TRBJ2-1; 9 bases match TRBD2. J gave up 10 bases and V 2 bases, and 3 bases lay outside the gene matches. The germline V gene encodes CDR1 MNHEY and CDR2 SMNVEV (reference sequence). This CDR3 has 13 amino acids. The CDR3 nucleotides are TGTGCCAGCAGTTTAGCGCGGGGGGGCGAGCAGTTCTTC. This codes for CASSLARGGEQFF.

The rearrangement links TRBV29-1 to TRBJ2-6; D may be TRBD1 or TRBD2 (5 bases each). V dropped 5 bases and J dropped 2 bases, with 7 bases sitting between them. Germline V lookup: CDR1 SQVTM, CDR2 ANQGSEA. There are 13 residues in the CDR3. The DNA for the CDR3 is TGCAGCGTTCCGGGACCTGGGGCCAACGTCCTGACTTTC. Translated, it gives CSVPGPGANVLTF.

In its sample, this clone was seen once. This chain connects TRBV25-1 to TRBJ1-2; 7 bases match TRBD1. From germline, CDR1 is MGHDK and CDR2 SYGVNS. This CDR3 contains 15 residues. V shed 5 bases and J 5 bases; nucleotides not matched to a gene: 11. In DNA form, the CDR3 reads TGTGCCAGCAGTTCCACCAGGGGGGTTGGGTATGGCTACACCTTC. Its protein is CASSSTRGVGYGYTF.

Here the CDR3 reads CASRGDTQYF. The CDR3 bases are TGTGCCAGCCGGGGGGATACGCAGTATTTT. This rearrangement joins TRBV2 to TRBJ2-3, with D possibly matching TRBD2 (6 bases). CDR1 is SNHLY and CDR2 is FYNNEI in the germline V gene. The CDR3 spans 10 residues. Trimming cost V 8 bases and J 6 bases, with 6 bases left between them. Full variable domain (rest looked up from reference TRBV2 and TRBJ2-3): EPEVTQTPSHQVTQMGQEVILRCVPISNHLYFYWYRQILGQKVEFLVSFYNNEISEKSEIFDDQFSVERPDGSNFTLKIRSTKLEDSAMYFCASRGDTQYFGPGTRLTVL.

The V gene is TRBV5-1, the J gene TRBJ2-2; a possible D gene is TRBD2 (6 bases). The ends were cut back, 3 bases at V and 2 bases at J, with 11 bases in the middle. The CDR3 is made up of 15 amino acids. CDR1 SGHRS and CDR2 YFSETQ come from the germline V gene. CDR3 sequence reads: CASSWGDFNTGELFF. CDR3 coding DNA: TGCGCCAGCAGCTGGGGGGACTTCAACACCGGGGAGCTGTTTTTT.

Comment on this clone: The sample carries other DNA sequences with the same CDR3. This chain uses TRBV13 with TRBJ2-3; D gene unclear. The CDR3 consists of 14 residues. Germline V gene sequence: CDR1 PRHDT, CDR2 FYEKMQ (reference sequence). The V end was cut by 2 bases, the J end by 7 bases, with 13 bases between. The CDR3 DNA sequence: TGTGCCAGCAGCTTAAGGGATTACAAGAATACGCAGTATTTT. Translation gives CASSLRDYKNTQYF.

A few counts support this clone. The chain uses TRBV7-9 and TRBJ1-1, with D maybe TRBD1 (5 bases). This CDR3 comprises 12 residues. CDR1 is SEHNR and CDR2 is FQNEAQ in the germline V gene (reference sequence). Trimming pared 6 bases from V and 6 bases from J, leaving 11 bases between. The CDR3 coding sequence is TGTGCCAGCAGTTCAGGGTTGGCTGAAGCTTTCTTT. Residues: CASSSGLAEAFF.

The V gene is TRBV30, the J gene TRBJ1-1; the match to TRBD1 covers 8 bases. V was pared by 4 bases and J by 4 bases, with 5 bases of the junction left unmatched. The CDR3 sequence is 13 residues long. CDR1 and CDR2 from the germline V gene are GTSNPN and SVGIG (reference sequence). The CDR3 region is CAWKGQATTEAFF. For the CDR3, the DNA is TGTGCCTGGAAGGGACAGGCGACCACTGAAGCTTTCTTT.

The chain recombines TRBV20-1 with TRBJ1-2; perhaps TRBD1 as D (5 bases). Germline CDR1 is DFQATT and CDR2 is SNEGSKA (reference sequence). V lost 3 bases to trimming and J lost 4 bases, with 6 bases between them. The CDR3 is 11 residues long. Here the CDR3 reads CSARDTYGYTF. DNA of the CDR3: TGCAGTGCTAGGGACACCTATGGCTACACCTTC.